The 19 T cell receptor beta chains presented below share a single source sample, sequenced in a study of T-cell reconstitution after alpha-beta-depleted transplantation in children. Library preparation (for TCRbeta) was performed with unique molecular identifiers. TCRdb processed the PCR reads anew with MiXCR; each CDR3 protein has one entry. The profile covers about 980,000 distinct CDR3 sequences, with about 29% appearing a single time and 28% taken by the ten largest. The material sequenced was PBMCs, mostly from graft donor cells, taken 360 days after TCRalphabeta/CD19-depleted stem cell transplant. The receptors stem from a boy in the first two years of life who had a stem cell transplant for SCID, so the T cells may come from the graft donor.

This clonotype turned up a few times. This chain joins TRBV5-1 and TRBJ1-1; D might be TRBD1 (6 bases). Looked up from germline, CDR1 is SGHRS and CDR2 is YFSETQ. This CDR3 contains 15 residues. V lost 3 bases, J lost 1 base, and 13 bases lay in between. Here the CDR3 DNA reads TGCGCCAGCAGCTCTAGACAGGCCCGGAACACTGAAGCTTTCTTT. Protein product: CASSSRQARNTEAFF.

This chain uses TRBV29-1 with TRBJ2-7; 9 bases line up with TRBD1. V lost 4 bases and J lost 3; bases outside the gene matches: 4. Germline lookup yields CDR1 SQVTM and CDR2 ANQGSEA. The CDR3 loop spans 13 amino acids. This CDR3 reads CSVASTGGYEQYF. In DNA, the CDR3 is TGCAGCGTTGCCTCGACAGGGGGCTACGAGCAGTACTTC.

The chain couples TRBV6-1 to TRBJ2-2; the match to TRBD2 covers 11 bases. There are 16 residues in the CDR3. CDR1 is MNHNS, CDR2 SASEGT, per germline. V gave up 7 bases and J gave up 9 bases; unmatched junction bases: 13. The CDR3 region has the DNA TGTGCCAGCAACCGGCGACTAGCGGGGTTCCCCCGGGAGCTGTTTTTT. Translated, it gives CASNRRLAGFPRELFF.

The rearrangement links TRBV18 to TRBJ2-5; 9 bases align to TRBD1. Trimming cost V 5 bases and J 5 bases; bases outside gene matches: 12. The CDR3 spans 16 residues. The germline V gene encodes CDR1 KGHSH and CDR2 LQKENI. This CDR3 is CASSEGNRGQRETQYF. Written as DNA, the CDR3 is TGTGCCAGCTCAGAAGGAAACAGGGGGCAACGGGAGACCCAGTACTTC.

The genes are TRBV5-1 and TRBJ2-3; 8 bases align to TRBD2. The CDR3 sequence is 17 residues long. V dropped 1 base and J dropped 3; count of bases not matched to a gene: 10. Germline loops: CDR1 SGHRS, CDR2 YFSETQ. This CDR3 is CASSLSAGGVVTDTQYF. CDR3 coding DNA: TGCGCCAGCAGCTTGTCGGCGGGGGGCGTCGTGACAGATACGCAGTATTTT.

The V call is TRBV2, the J call TRBJ1-1, with D tentatively TRBD1 (5 bases). Germline V lookup: CDR1 SNHLY, CDR2 FYNNEI. The CDR3 length is 20 residues. The ends were cut back, 2 bases at V and 1 base at J, with 26 bases in the middle. The CDR3 region is CASSETLGPVSGRTNTEAFF. CDR3 DNA: TGTGCCAGCAGTGAAACGTTGGGGCCTGTGTCAGGACGGACGAACACTGAAGCTTTCTTT. The variable domain in full, with the rest retrieved from reference TRBV2 and TRBJ1-1, is EPEVTQTPSHQVTQMGQEVILRCVPISNHLYFYWYRQILGQKVEFLVSFYNNEISEKSEIFDDQFSVERPDGSNFTLKIRSTKLEDSAMYFCASSETLGPVSGRTNTEAFFGQGTRLTVV.

V gene TRBV9 combines with J gene TRBJ1-1; D call uncertain. V was clipped by 0 bases and J by 8 bases, with 8 bases between them. This CDR3 region has 12 residues. CDR1 SGDLS and CDR2 YYNGEE come from the germline V gene. The DNA of the CDR3 is TGTGCCAGCAGCGTAGCTGGACGGGAAGCTTTCTTT. It specifies CASSVAGREAFF.

The chain couples TRBV5-1 to TRBJ2-3, with TRBD2 matching 14 bases. V lost 4 bases, J lost 3 bases, and 10 bases stayed unmatched. The CDR3 is 18 residues long. Germline values: CDR1 SGHRS, CDR2 YFSETQ. The CDR3 DNA reads as TGCGCCAGCAGCCCCGGACTAGCGGGGGGACTAATTACAGATACGCAGTATTTT. This gives the protein CASSPGLAGGLITDTQYF.

The rearrangement links TRBV24-1 to TRBJ2-2, with D perhaps being TRBD1 or TRBD2 (5 bases each). The CDR3 is 17 residues long. V was shortened by 5 bases and J by 2 bases, with 17 bases between the two germline ends. CDR1 and CDR2 from the germline V gene are KGHDR and SFDVKD. DNA of the CDR3: TGTGCCACCAGTGGGGACCCGATAACGTTAAACACCGGGGAGCTGTTTTTT. Its translation is CATSGDPITLNTGELFF.

Ten or more counts support this clonotype. The chain uses TRBV29-1 and TRBJ2-3; TRBD1 is a possible D gene (5 bases). CDR1 is SQVTM, CDR2 ANQGSEA, per germline. V shed 5 bases and J shed 0 bases, with 9 bases lying between them. The CDR3 sequence is 13 residues long. The CDR3 DNA reads TGCAGCGTTCTCAGGGCGAGCACAGATACGCAGTATTTT. Encoded protein: CSVLRASTDTQYF.

Only a few counts were recorded for this clonotype. The chain recombines TRBV11-1 with TRBJ2-1, with D possibly TRBD1 on 7 matching bases. The germline CDR1 and CDR2 sequences are SGHAT and FQDESV (reference sequence). This CDR3 has 15 residues. The V and J ends lost 2 bases and 7 bases respectively, with 15 bases between them. The CDR3 sequence: CASSLQGGAVNEQFF. CDR3 in DNA: TGTGCCAGCAGCTTACAGGGGGGTGCGGTTAATGAGCAGTTCTTC.

This chain connects TRBV12-3 or TRBV12-4 to TRBJ2-3; either TRBD1 or TRBD2 may supply D (5 bases each). CDR3 size: 15 residues. Trimming pared 6 bases from V and 3 bases from J, leaving 16 bases between. CDR3 sequence: CASSFGHWETDTQYF. In DNA form, the CDR3 reads TGTGCCAGCAGCTTCGGACACTGGGAGACAGATACGCAGTATTTT.

This clonotype was seen a handful of times. J is TRBJ2-7 and V is TRBV28, with 9 bases identical to TRBD2. CDR1 is MDHEN, CDR2 SYDVKM, per germline. The CDR3 has 11 residues. V dropped 10 bases and J dropped 5; count of bases not matched to a gene: 3. The CDR3 here is CATSGAHEQYF. CDR3 DNA: TGTGCCACTAGCGGGGCCCACGAGCAGTACTTC.

The chain combines TRBV2 with TRBJ2-5; D might be TRBD1 (6 bases). Trimming pared 5 bases from V and 2 bases from J, leaving 15 bases between. The CDR3 is 15 residues long. Germline CDR1 is SNHLY and CDR2 is FYNNEI. Written as DNA, the CDR3 is TGTGCCAGCAGTTCCCCTAGACAGGTTCAAGAGACCCAGTACTTC. Translating gives CASSSPRQVQETQYF.

The V gene is TRBV27, the J gene TRBJ2-3; D not certain. The germline CDR1 and CDR2 sequences are MNHEY and SMNVEV (reference sequence). Trimming left V 6 bases short and J 5 bases short, with 6 bases between. The CDR3 totals 11 residues. The CDR3 DNA reads TGTGCCAGCAGCACCCAAGATACGCAGTATTTT. This encodes CASSTQDTQYF.

The chain is built from TRBV12-3 or TRBV12-4 and TRBJ2-7; TRBD2 is a possible D gene (7 bases). The CDR3 contains 11 residues. Trimming took off 5 bases at V and 8 bases at J, with 10 bases between the two ends. CDR3 residues: CASSEGGQQYF. Here the CDR3 DNA reads TGTGCCAGCAGTGAGGGGGGGCAGCAGTACTTC.

DNA of the CDR3: TGTGCCAGCAGCTTCGGGGGACAGGGGGCGGAAAAACTGTTTTTT. It yields the protein CASSFGGQGAEKLFF. The chain links TRBV11-1 to TRBJ1-4; 12 positions match TRBD1. The CDR3 extends over 15 amino acids. J lost 8 bases, V lost 3 bases, and 4 bases had no gene match. Germline CDR1 reads SGHAT; CDR2 reads FQDESV (reference sequence).

As for this clonotype: This may stem from a read error, because a much larger clone lies one nucleotide away. J is TRBJ2-2 and V is TRBV12-3 or TRBV12-4; 7 nucleotides agree with TRBD1. Trimming at V came to 5 bases and at J to 5 bases, leaving 2 bases not matched to a gene. This CDR3 spans 13 amino acids. Here the CDR3 reads CASSKTGTGELFF. In nucleotides, the CDR3 is TGTGCCAGCAGTAAGACAGGGACCGGGGAGCTGTTTTTT.

The sample holds a few counts of this clonotype. This sequence joins TRBV10-2 and TRBJ2-1; possibly TRBD2 for D (6 bases). CDR3 length: 15 amino acids. Trimming pared 7 bases from V and 3 bases from J, leaving 16 bases between. The germline V gene encodes CDR1 WSHSY and CDR2 SAAADI. CDR3 in DNA: TGCGCCAGCAATAAGCAGCCGGGACTCTACAATGAGCAGTTCTTC. It yields the protein CASNKQPGLYNEQFF.